This entry lists 4 T cell receptor beta chains sequenced from one sample in a study of cytomegalovirus exposure and HLA in healthy donors. Primers: 60 Vbeta forward and 13 Jbeta reverse. TCRdb's copy holds only in-frame clones and misses some; the assay was immunoSEQ multiplex PCR. The sample has some 120,000 clones, about three quarters seen once. The specimen was PBMCs. The receptor source for this set is a woman younger than 45 in good health and CMV-seronegative.

This clone was observed a few times. The genes are TRBV4-2 and TRBJ1-1; tentatively, D is TRBD1 (5 bases). Germline CDR1 reads LGHNA; CDR2 reads YNFKEQ. This CDR3 region has 12 residues. Trimming left V 1 base short and J 11 bases short, with 11 bases between. The CDR3 DNA reads as TGTGCCAGCAGCCAAGGCAGGGTTGGGGCTTTCTTT. It specifies CASSQGRVGAFF.

The chain employs TRBV18 and TRBJ2-3; maybe TRBD2 (6 bases). V lost 6 bases to trimming and J lost 2 bases, with 21 bases between them. CDR3 length: 17 residues. The germline gives CDR1 KGHSH, CDR2 LQKENI. The CDR3 nucleotides are TGTGCCAGCTCTCCGCGTATATATGCGGGGTTCACAGATACGCAGTATTTT. Its protein is CASSPRIYAGFTDTQYF.

The rearrangement links TRBV7-6 to TRBJ1-1; D is uncertain. V shed 1 base and J shed 1 base, with 10 bases lying between them. The CDR3 is made up of 15 amino acids. Germline lookup yields CDR1 SGHVS and CDR2 FNYEAQ. CDR3 protein: CASSLDGLSNTEAFF. In DNA, the CDR3 is TGTGCCAGCAGCTTAGACGGACTCTCGAACACTGAAGCTTTCTTT.

The chain combines TRBV7-2 with TRBJ2-7, with no clear D. CDR3 size: 14 residues. The germline V gene encodes CDR1 SGHTA and CDR2 FQGNSA. Trimming took off 5 bases at V and 0 bases at J, with 11 bases between the two ends. CDR3 loop: CASSRGGISYEQYF. The CDR3 DNA is TGTGCCAGCAGCCGCGGTGGAATCTCCTACGAGCAGTACTTC. Combining the CDR3 with reference TRBV7-2 and TRBJ2-7 gives the whole variable domain GAGVSQSPSNKVTEKGKDVELRCDPISGHTALYWYRQSLGQGLEFLIYFQGNSAPDKSGLPSDRFSAERTGGSVSTLTIQRTQQEDSAVYLCASSRGGISYEQYFGPGTRLTVT.